Listed below are T cell receptor beta chains from one sample, sequenced in a study of blood T cells in healthy people across ages. One entry per CDR3 protein, called by TCRdb with MiXCR from the 5' RACE reads. The sample lists over 600,000 distinct CDR3 sequences, around 43% seen once, with about 32% in the top ten. Sequencing used blood. The receptors shown here come from a man older than 75 in good health. Both conserved end residues are part of each CDR3. Each record gives: D gene, V gene, J gene, clone size, CDR3 DNA, CDR3 protein. A D gene is named only where the DNA matches it firmly. Only part of the rows carry a size: once, few, many, or a class if the clone is expanded.

>TRBD1|TRBV5-1|TRBJ2-1|few
TGCGCCAGCAGCTTGGCAGGGGGCGCGGTTAGGGATGAGCAGTTCTTC
CASSLAGGAVRDEQFF
>TRBD1|TRBV5-6|TRBJ2-1|-
TGTGCCAGCAGCTTGGGGCCAGGGGGAAGGGAGCAGTTCTTC
CASSLGPGGREQFF
>-|TRBV7-2|TRBJ2-3|many
TGTGCCAGCAGCTTAAGCGGAGATACGCAGTATTTT
CASSLSGDTQYF
>-|TRBV27|TRBJ2-1|-
TGTGCCAGCAGTTTAAGACAGGATTACGAGCAGTTCTTC
CASSLRQDYEQFF
>-|TRBV6-2/TRBV6-3|TRBJ2-5|-
TGTGCCAGCAGTTACTCAGGCGAGTGGACCCAGTACTTC
CASSYSGEWTQYF
>-|TRBV4-1|TRBJ2-1|-
TGCGCCAGCAGCCAGGGCGAAACCTACAATGAGCAGTTCTTC
CASSQGETYNEQFF
>-|TRBV7-2|TRBJ2-2|once
TGTGCCGGCAGCTCATATGGGACCGGGGAGCTGTTTTTT
CAGSSYGTGELFF
>TRBD2|TRBV7-3|TRBJ2-1|few
TGTGCCAGCAGCTTTGTGGGTAGCGGGAGTATGGGGCAGTTCTTC
CASSFVGSGSMGQFF
>TRBD1|TRBV12-3/TRBV12-4|TRBJ1-5|-
TGTGCCAGCAGCATCGGGACAGGGTCCGATGGCAATCAGCCCCAGCATTTT
CASSIGTGSDGNQPQHF
>-|TRBV6-2/TRBV6-3|TRBJ1-5|few
TGTGCCAGCAGTCCGCAGGGCCGGGGGCCCCAGCATTTT
CASSPQGRGPQHF
>-|TRBV7-2|TRBJ2-3|-
TGTGCCAGCAGCCGCTACAGGGTAGATACGCAGTATTTT
CASSRYRVDTQYF
>TRBD1|TRBV12-5|TRBJ2-7|once
TGTGCTAGTGGTTTTGGGACAGGGGGCATCGACGAGCAGTACTTC
CASGFGTGGIDEQYF
>-|TRBV20-1|TRBJ2-2|few
TGCAGTGCTAGGGCCTCGAACACCGGGGAGCTGTTTTTT
CSARASNTGELFF
>-|TRBV29-1|TRBJ2-5|-
TGCAGCGTTGTGGATCCACAAGAGACCCGGTACTTC
CSVVDPQETRYF
>TRBD2|TRBV10-3|TRBJ2-3|few
TGTGCCATCAGTGAGTCGGGACTAGCGGGGGGGCCGACAGATACGCAGTATTTT
CAISESGLAGGPTDTQYF
>TRBD2|TRBV11-2|TRBJ2-1|-
TGTGCCAGCAGCTCAACCGCGGGAGGGAACAATGAGCAGTTCTTC
CASSSTAGGNNEQFF
>-|TRBV9|TRBJ2-6|-
TGTGCCAGCAGCGCCCTGGGGACACGGGCTGGGGCCAACGTCCTGACTTTC
CASSALGTRAGANVLTF
>-|TRBV20-1|TRBJ1-1|-
TGCAGTGCTGAAGGCCCAGGCGGAGTGAACACTGAAGCTTTCTTT
CSAEGPGGVNTEAFF
>TRBD2|TRBV29-1|TRBJ2-7|many
TGCAGCGTTGAACTTTTTGGGCGGGAGGCTTCCTACGAGCAGTACTTC
CSVELFGREASYEQYF
>TRBD1|TRBV3-1|TRBJ1-2|-
TGTGCCAGCAGCCAGGGACAGGGGGCGCTTGTCTATGGCTACACCTTC
CASSQGQGALVYGYTF
>TRBD1|TRBV27|TRBJ1-4|-
TGTGCCAGCAGACAGGACAGGGGTGGTGAAAAACTGTTTTTT
CASRQDRGGEKLFF
>TRBD1|TRBV25-1|TRBJ2-5|-
TGTGCCAGCAAGAGGCAGGGGGAAGAGACCCAGTACTTC
CASKRQGEETQYF
>TRBD1|TRBV7-9|TRBJ2-3|few
TGTGCCAGCAGCCCGGACAGGGCGAATACAGATACGCAGTATTTT
CASSPDRANTDTQYF
>-|TRBV7-9|TRBJ2-3|-
TGTGCCAGCAGCTTAGGGTTTCTGGGACAATCAGAGTATTTT
CASSLGFLGQSEYF
>TRBD1|TRBV13|TRBJ2-7|few
TGTGCCAGCAGCCGCCCTACGACAGGGACCTACGAGCAGTACTTC
CASSRPTTGTYEQYF
>-|TRBV12-3/TRBV12-4|TRBJ2-1|-
TGTGCCAGCAGTTTAGGATCAGGGGCGAACGTGGATGAGCAGTTCTTC
CASSLGSGANVDEQFF
>-|TRBV24-1|TRBJ2-1|once
TGTGCCACCAGTGACTTAACCGGAACAAAAAAAAAGAGGGAGGAAAGGAATGAGCAGTTCTTC
CATSDLTGTKKKREERNEQFF
>TRBD1|TRBV10-1|TRBJ2-1|many
TGCGCCAGCAGTGCGGACAGGGTAGAGCAGTTCTTC
CASSADRVEQFF
>TRBD1|TRBV28|TRBJ2-7|once
TGTGCCAGCAGTTTACCAGACAGGGCCCCCTACGAGCAGTACTTC
CASSLPDRAPYEQYF
>-|TRBV7-2|TRBJ2-3|many
TGTGCCAGCAGCTTCCCGAGTATGATTGCAGATACGCAGTATTTT
CASSFPSMIADTQYF
>-|TRBV28|TRBJ2-7|-
TGTGCCAGCAGTTTTTTAGGGACCTACGGTTTACTGCAGTACTTC
CASSFLGTYGLLQYF
>TRBD1|TRBV20-1|TRBJ2-7|many
TGCAGTGCTAGTAAGGGACAGGCGAGCTACGAGCAGTACTTC
CSASKGQASYEQYF
>TRBD2|TRBV20-1|TRBJ2-2|-
TGCAGTGCGACCTCCCCGGGACTAGCGGGATACACCGGGGAGCTGTTTTTT
CSATSPGLAGYTGELFF
>-|TRBV20-1|TRBJ1-5|-
TGCAGTGCTAGACACTGTAGTAATCAGCCCCAGCATTTT
CSARHCSNQPQHF
>-|TRBV6-5|TRBJ1-1|few
TGTGCCAGCAGTTATGGTGGGCTACTGAACACTGAAGCTTTCTTT
CASSYGGLLNTEAFF
>TRBD2|TRBV27|TRBJ2-1|few
TGTGCCAGCAGTCGCTTTAGCGGGGGGGCCATGAATGAGCAGTTCTTC
CASSRFSGGAMNEQFF
>-|TRBV5-1|TRBJ1-3|-
TGCGCCAGCAGCGCAAACACGCCGGGGGCTGGAAACACCATATATTTT
CASSANTPGAGNTIYF
>-|TRBV6-2/TRBV6-3|TRBJ2-3|few
TGTGCCAGCACCCGAGAAGATACGCAGTATTTT
CASTREDTQYF
>TRBD1|TRBV13|TRBJ1-2|-
TGTGTCAGCAGCTCTAGTCGACAGGGGAACTATGGCTACACCTTC
CVSSSSRQGNYGYTF
>-|TRBV5-1|TRBJ2-3|many
TGCGCCAGCAGCGGGGGGCCGAGCACAGATACGCAGTATTTT
CASSGGPSTDTQYF
>-|TRBV4-1|TRBJ2-3|few
TGCGCCAGCAGCCAATTAGCGGGCACAGATACGCAGTATTTT
CASSQLAGTDTQYF
>-|TRBV3-1|TRBJ2-4|-
TGTGCCAGCAGCCGCCAGAGCTTAGCCAAAAACATTCAGTACTTC
CASSRQSLAKNIQYF
>-|TRBV11-2|TRBJ2-5|-
TGTGCCAGCAGCTTAGGCGGGGTGGGGCAGGAGACCCAGTACTTC
CASSLGGVGQETQYF
>-|TRBV5-1|TRBJ2-5|few
TGCGCCAGCAGCTTAGCGGAGGAACGGTACTTC
CASSLAEERYF
>TRBD1|TRBV5-6|TRBJ2-3|-
TGTGCCAGCAGCCCTGTGACAGGGCCTAGCACGGATACGCAGTATTTT
CASSPVTGPSTDTQYF
>-|TRBV18|TRBJ2-5|-
TGTGCCAGCTCACCTGCTGGAGGAATGGAGACCCAGTACTTC
CASSPAGGMETQYF